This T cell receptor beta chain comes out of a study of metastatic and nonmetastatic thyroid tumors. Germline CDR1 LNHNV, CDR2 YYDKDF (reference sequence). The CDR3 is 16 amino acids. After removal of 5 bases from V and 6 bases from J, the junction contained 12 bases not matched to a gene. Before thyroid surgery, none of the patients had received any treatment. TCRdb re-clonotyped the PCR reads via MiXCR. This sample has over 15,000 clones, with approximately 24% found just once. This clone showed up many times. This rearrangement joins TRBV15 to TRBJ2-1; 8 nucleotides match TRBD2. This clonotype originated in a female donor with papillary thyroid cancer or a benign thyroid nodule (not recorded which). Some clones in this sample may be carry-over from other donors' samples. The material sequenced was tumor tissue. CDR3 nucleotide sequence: TGTGCCACCAGCGCTAGCCCCGTGACTAGCGTCAATGAGCAGTTCTTC. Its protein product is CATSASPVTSVNEQFF.